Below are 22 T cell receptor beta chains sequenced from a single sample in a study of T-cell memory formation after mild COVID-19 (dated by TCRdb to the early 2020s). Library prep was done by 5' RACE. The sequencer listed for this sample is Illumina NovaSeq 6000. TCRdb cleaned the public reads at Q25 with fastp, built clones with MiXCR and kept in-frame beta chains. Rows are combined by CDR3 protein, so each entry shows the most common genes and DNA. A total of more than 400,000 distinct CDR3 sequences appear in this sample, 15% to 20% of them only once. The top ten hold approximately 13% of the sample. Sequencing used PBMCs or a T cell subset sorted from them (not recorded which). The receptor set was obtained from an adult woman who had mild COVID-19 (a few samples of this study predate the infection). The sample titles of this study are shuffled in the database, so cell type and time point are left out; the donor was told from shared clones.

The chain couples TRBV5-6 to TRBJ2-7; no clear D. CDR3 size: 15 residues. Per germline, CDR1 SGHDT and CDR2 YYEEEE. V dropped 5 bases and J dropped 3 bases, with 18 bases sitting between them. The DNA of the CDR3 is TGTGCCAGCAGTCCGAGAGGACGGACCCTCTACGAGCAGTACTTC. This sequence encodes CASSPRGRTLYEQYF.

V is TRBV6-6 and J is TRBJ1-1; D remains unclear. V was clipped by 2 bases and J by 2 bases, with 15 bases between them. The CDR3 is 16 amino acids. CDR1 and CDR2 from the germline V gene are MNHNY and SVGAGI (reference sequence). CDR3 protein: CASSYTESTGNTEAFF. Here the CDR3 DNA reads TGTGCCAGCAGTTACACGGAATCGACGGGTAACACTGAAGCTTTCTTT.

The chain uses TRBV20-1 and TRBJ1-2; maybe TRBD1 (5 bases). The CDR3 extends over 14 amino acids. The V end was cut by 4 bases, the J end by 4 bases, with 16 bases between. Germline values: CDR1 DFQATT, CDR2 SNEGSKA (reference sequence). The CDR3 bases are TGCAGTGCTACCGGGGCCCTGGTTAGCTATGGCTACACCTTC. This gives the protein CSATGALVSYGYTF.

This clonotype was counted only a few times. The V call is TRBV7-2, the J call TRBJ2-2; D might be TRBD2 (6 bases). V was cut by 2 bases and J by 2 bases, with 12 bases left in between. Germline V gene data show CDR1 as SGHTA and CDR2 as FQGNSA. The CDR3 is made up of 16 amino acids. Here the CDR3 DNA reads TGTGCCAGCAGCTTAACCCCTGGACTAAACACCGGGGAGCTGTTTTTT. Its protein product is CASSLTPGLNTGELFF.

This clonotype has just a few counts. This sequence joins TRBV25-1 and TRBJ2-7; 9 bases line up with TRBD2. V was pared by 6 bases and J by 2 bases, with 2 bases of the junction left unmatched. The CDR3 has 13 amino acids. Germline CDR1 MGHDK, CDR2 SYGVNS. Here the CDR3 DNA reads TGTGCCAGCAGGACTAGCGGAGCCTACGAGCAGTACTTC. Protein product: CASRTSGAYEQYF.

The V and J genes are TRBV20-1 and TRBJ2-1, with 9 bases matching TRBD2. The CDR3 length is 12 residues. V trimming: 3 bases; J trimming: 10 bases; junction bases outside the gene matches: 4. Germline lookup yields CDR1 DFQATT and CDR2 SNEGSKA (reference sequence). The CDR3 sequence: CSASSGRGEQFF. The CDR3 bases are TGCAGTGCTAGTAGCGGGAGAGGGGAGCAGTTCTTC.

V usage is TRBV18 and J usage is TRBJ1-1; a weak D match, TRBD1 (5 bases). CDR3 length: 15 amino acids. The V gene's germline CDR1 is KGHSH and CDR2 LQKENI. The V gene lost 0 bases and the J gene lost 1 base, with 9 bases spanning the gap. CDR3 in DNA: TGTGCCAGCTCACCACCGCCAGGGAAGAACACTGAAGCTTTCTTT. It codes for CASSPPPGKNTEAFF.

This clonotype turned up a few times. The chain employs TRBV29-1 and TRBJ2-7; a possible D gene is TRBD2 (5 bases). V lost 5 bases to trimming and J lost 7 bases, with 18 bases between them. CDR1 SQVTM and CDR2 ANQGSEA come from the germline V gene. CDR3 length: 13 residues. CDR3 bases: TGCAGCGTTACCCGGACGGCTTCGGGGGAGCAGTACTTC. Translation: CSVTRTASGEQYF.

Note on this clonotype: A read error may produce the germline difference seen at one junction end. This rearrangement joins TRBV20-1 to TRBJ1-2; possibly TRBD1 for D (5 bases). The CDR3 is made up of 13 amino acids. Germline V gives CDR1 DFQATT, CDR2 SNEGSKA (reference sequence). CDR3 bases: TGCAGTGCTAGAGACCCGGGGACCTATGACTACACCTTC. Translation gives CSARDPGTYDYTF.

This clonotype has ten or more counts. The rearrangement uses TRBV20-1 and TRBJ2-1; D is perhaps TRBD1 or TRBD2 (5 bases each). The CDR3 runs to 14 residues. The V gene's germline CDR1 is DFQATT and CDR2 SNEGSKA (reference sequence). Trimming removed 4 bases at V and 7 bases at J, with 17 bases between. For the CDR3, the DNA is TGCAGTGCTAAGGGGAGACTTACCAGGAATGAGCAGTTCTTC. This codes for CSAKGRLTRNEQFF.

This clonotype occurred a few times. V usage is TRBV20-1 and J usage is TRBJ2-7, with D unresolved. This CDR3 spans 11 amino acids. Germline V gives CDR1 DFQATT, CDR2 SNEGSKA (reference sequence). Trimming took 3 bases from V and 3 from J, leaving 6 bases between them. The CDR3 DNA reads TGCAGTGCTAGTAGGAGCTACGAGCAGTACTTC. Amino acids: CSASRSYEQYF.

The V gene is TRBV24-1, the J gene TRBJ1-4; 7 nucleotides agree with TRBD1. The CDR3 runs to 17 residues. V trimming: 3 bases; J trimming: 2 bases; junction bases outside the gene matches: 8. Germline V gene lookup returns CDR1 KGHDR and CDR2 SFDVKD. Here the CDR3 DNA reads TGTGCCACCAGTGATCCTCGGACAGGCGGGACTAATGAAAAACTGTTTTTT. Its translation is CATSDPRTGGTNEKLFF.

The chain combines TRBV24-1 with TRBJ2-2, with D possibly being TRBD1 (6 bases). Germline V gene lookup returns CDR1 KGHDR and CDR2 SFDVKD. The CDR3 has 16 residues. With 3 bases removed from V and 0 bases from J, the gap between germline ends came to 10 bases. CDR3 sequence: CATSDPTGTNTGELFF. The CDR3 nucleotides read TGTGCCACCAGTGATCCGACAGGAACGAACACCGGGGAGCTGTTTTTT.

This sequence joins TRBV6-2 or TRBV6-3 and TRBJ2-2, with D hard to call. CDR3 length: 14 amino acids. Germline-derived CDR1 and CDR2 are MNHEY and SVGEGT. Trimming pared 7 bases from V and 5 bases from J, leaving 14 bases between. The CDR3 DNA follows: TGTGCCAGCAAAGAGCCACCGGATACCGGGGAGCTGTTTTTT. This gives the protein CASKEPPDTGELFF.

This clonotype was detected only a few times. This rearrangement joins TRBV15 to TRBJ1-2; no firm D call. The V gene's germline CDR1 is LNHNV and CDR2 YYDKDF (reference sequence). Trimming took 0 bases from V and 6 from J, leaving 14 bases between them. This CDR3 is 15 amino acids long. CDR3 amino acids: CATSRDLKGTNGYTF. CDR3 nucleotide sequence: TGTGCCACCAGCAGAGATCTAAAGGGTACTAATGGCTACACCTTC. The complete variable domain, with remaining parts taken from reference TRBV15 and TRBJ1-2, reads DAMVIQNPRYQVTQFGKPVTLSCSQTLNHNVMYWYQQKSSQAPKLLFHYYDKDFNNEADTPDNFQSRRPNTSFCFLDIRSPGLGDTAMYLCATSRDLKGTNGYTFGSGTRLTVV.

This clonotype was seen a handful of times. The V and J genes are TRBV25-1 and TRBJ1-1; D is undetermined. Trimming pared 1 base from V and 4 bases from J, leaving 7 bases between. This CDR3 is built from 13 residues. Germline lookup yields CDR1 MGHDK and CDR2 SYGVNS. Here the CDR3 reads CASSESLGTEAFF. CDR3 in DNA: TGTGCCAGCAGTGAATCCCTCGGCACTGAAGCTTTCTTT. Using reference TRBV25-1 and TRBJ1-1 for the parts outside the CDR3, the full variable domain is EADIYQTPRYLVIGTGKKITLECSQTMGHDKMYWYQQDPGMELHLIHYSYGVNSTEKGDLSSESTVSRIRTEHFPLTLESARPSHTSQYLCASSESLGTEAFFGQGTRLTVV.

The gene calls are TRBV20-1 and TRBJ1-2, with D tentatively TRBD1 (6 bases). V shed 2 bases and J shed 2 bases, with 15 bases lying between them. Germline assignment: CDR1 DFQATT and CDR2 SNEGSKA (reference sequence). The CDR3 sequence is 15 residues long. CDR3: CSARPWDIQNYGYTF. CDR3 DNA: TGCAGTGCTAGACCTTGGGACATTCAGAACTATGGCTACACCTTC.

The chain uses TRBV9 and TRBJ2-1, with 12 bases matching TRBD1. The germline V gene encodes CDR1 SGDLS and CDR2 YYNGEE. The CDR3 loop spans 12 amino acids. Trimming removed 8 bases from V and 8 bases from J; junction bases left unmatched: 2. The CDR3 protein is CASGTGGYEQFF. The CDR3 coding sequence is TGTGCCAGTGGGACAGGGGGCTATGAGCAGTTCTTC.

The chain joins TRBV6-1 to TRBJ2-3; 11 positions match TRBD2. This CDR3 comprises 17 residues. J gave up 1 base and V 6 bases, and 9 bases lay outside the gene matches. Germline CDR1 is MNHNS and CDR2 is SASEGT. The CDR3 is CASSFTSGRSGTDTQYF. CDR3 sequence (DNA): TGTGCCAGCAGCTTCACTAGCGGGAGAAGCGGCACAGATACGCAGTATTTT.

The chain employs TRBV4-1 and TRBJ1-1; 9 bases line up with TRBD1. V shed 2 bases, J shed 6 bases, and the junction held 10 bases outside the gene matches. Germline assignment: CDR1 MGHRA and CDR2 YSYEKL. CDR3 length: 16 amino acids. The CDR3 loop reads CASSQRRDRGFAEAFF. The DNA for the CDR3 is TGCGCCAGCAGCCAACGTCGAGACAGGGGGTTCGCTGAAGCTTTCTTT.

The CDR3 reads CASSLDIGELFF. CDR3 sequence (DNA): TGTGCCAGCAGCTTAGATATCGGGGAGCTGTTTTTT. V gene TRBV11-2 combines with J gene TRBJ2-2; no firm D call. V shed 0 bases and J shed 7 bases, with 3 bases lying between them. This CDR3 comprises 12 residues. The V gene's germline CDR1 is SGHAT and CDR2 FQNNGV.

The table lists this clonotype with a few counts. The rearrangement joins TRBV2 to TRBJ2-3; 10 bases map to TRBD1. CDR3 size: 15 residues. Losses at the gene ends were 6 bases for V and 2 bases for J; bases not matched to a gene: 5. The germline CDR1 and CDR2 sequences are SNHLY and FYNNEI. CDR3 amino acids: CASRGQGSLTDTQYF. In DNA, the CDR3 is TGTGCCAGCAGGGGACAGGGGTCCCTCACAGATACGCAGTATTTT.